What follows are 24 T cell receptor beta chains derived from one specimen sequenced in a study of blood T cell repertoires in COVID-19. Method: immunoSEQ multiplex PCR; TCRdb's copy keeps in-frame clones and lacks some. There are about 140,000 clones in the sample; around 80% occur only once, and roughly 3.6% lies in the top ten. The specimen was peripheral blood. The receptors derive from a man aged 65 to 85 who had recovered from COVID-19.

The rearrangement uses TRBV11-3 and TRBJ2-1; TRBD1 matches 8 bases. After removal of 1 base from V and 4 bases from J, the junction contained 3 bases not matched to a gene. Germline V gene data show CDR1 as SGHNT and CDR2 as YENEEA. The CDR3 is 15 amino acids. In nucleotides, the CDR3 is TGTGCCAGCAGCTTAGGGGACAGGCGTTACAATGAGCAGTTCTTC. It translates to CASSLGDRRYNEQFF.

The genes are TRBV2 and TRBJ2-5; TRBD2 matches at 11 bases. The CDR3 covers 16 residues. Trimming cost V 0 bases and J 7 bases; bases outside gene matches: 7. Per the germline V gene, CDR1 is SNHLY and CDR2 is FYNNEI. CDR3 sequence reads: CASSEATSGRGLTQYF. DNA of the CDR3: TGTGCCAGCAGTGAAGCTACTAGCGGGAGAGGGCTGACCCAGTACTTC. Based on the CDR3 plus reference TRBV2 and TRBJ2-5, the full variable domain is EPEVTQTPSHQVTQMGQEVILRCVPISNHLYFYWYRQILGQKVEFLVSFYNNEISEKSEIFDDQFSVERPDGSNFTLKIRSTKLEDSAMYFCASSEATSGRGLTQYFGPGTRLLVL.

The rearrangement uses TRBV19 and TRBJ1-5; TRBD1 agrees at 7 bases. Unmatched junction bases numbered 6, after V lost 4 bases and J lost 0 bases. CDR1 is LNHDA, CDR2 SQIVND, per germline (reference sequence). CDR3 length: 16 residues. CDR3 nucleotide sequence: TGTGCCAGTAGTAAAGGGACAGAATATAGCAATCAGCCCCAGCATTTT. It yields the protein CASSKGTEYSNQPQHF.

The CDR3 coding sequence is TGTGCCAGCACTGAGGTTAACACTGAAGCTTTCTTT. As protein: CASTEVNTEAFF. The chain links TRBV28 to TRBJ1-1; D gene ambiguous. Trimming cost V 7 bases and J 2 bases, with 8 bases left between them. CDR3 size: 12 residues. Germline V lookup: CDR1 MDHEN, CDR2 SYDVKM.

The chain joins TRBV15 to TRBJ2-7; TRBD1 agrees at 10 bases. The germline V gene has CDR1 LNHNV and CDR2 YYDKDF (reference sequence). The CDR3 extends over 15 amino acids. J was trimmed by 5 bases and V by 0 bases; bases with no gene match: 4. Here the CDR3 reads CATSRDWGQGNEQYF. In DNA, the CDR3 is TGTGCCACCAGCAGAGATTGGGGACAGGGGAACGAGCAGTACTTC.

This rearrangement joins TRBV15 to TRBJ1-2; D perhaps matches TRBD1 (6 bases). From germline, CDR1 is LNHNV and CDR2 YYDKDF (reference sequence). The V end was cut by 0 bases, the J end by 2 bases, with 13 bases between. CDR3 length: 16 amino acids. The CDR3 nucleotides are TGTGCCACCAGCAGAGATCAGGGACACCTAAACTATGGCTACACCTTC. Amino acids: CATSRDQGHLNYGYTF.

Here the CDR3 reads CASSKGTSRPTGELFF. CDR3 DNA sequence: TGTGCCAGCAGCAAAGGGACTAGCCGACCCACCGGGGAGCTGTTTTTT. This sequence joins TRBV11-2 and TRBJ2-2; 9 nucleotides line up with TRBD2. J was trimmed by 4 bases and V by 5 bases; bases with no gene match: 8. From germline, CDR1 is SGHAT and CDR2 FQNNGV. The CDR3 covers 16 residues. The full variable domain, its missing parts supplied by reference TRBV11-2 and TRBJ2-2, is EAGVAQSPRYKIIEKRQSVAFWCNPISGHATLYWYQQILGQGPKLLIQFQNNGVVDDSQLPKDRFSAERLKGVDSTLKIQPAKLEDSAVYLCASSKGTSRPTGELFFGEGSRLTVL.

For the CDR3, the DNA is TGTGCCTCCGGGCAGGGCCATGAGAGAGTGTTTTTT. Translating it yields CASGQGHERVFF. The J gene is TRBJ1-4, the V gene TRBV10-3, with D possibly matching TRBD1 (5 bases). This CDR3 region has 12 residues. Trimming removed 11 bases from V and 15 bases from J, with 22 bases in between. From germline, CDR1 is ENHRY and CDR2 SYGVKD.

The genes are TRBV6-5 and TRBJ2-3; 7 nucleotides match TRBD2. Germline values: CDR1 MNHEY, CDR2 SVGAGI. The J segment lost 3 bases and the V segment lost 0 bases, leaving 6 bases of the junction unmatched. The CDR3 is made up of 16 amino acids. The CDR3 DNA follows: TGTGCCAGCAGTTACTCGGTGGCGGGAGTGACAGATACGCAGTATTTT. The encoded protein is CASSYSVAGVTDTQYF.

This rearrangement joins TRBV7-9 to TRBJ2-1, with 10 bases identical to TRBD1. The germline CDR1 and CDR2 sequences are SEHNR and FQNEAQ (reference sequence). The CDR3 loop spans 16 amino acids. V lost 4 bases and J lost 6; bases outside the gene matches: 9. CDR3 sequence: CASSSSGGQGRNEQFF. The CDR3 nucleotides read TGTGCCAGCAGCTCCTCCGGGGGACAGGGGCGCAATGAGCAGTTCTTC.

This clone has at least ten counts. CDR3 region: CASSPQGRENSPLHF. CDR3 coding DNA: TGTGCCAGCTCACCACAGGGGAGGGAGAATTCACCCCTCCACTTT. J is TRBJ1-6 and V is TRBV18; tentative D call: TRBD1 (5 bases). The CDR3 loop spans 15 amino acids. With 1 base removed from V and 7 bases from J, the gap between germline ends came to 11 bases. Looked up from germline, CDR1 is KGHSH and CDR2 is LQKENI.

The CDR3 region is CASSPGAGGGYGYTF. The CDR3 DNA reads TGTGCCAGTAGCCCTGGAGCAGGGGGAGGCTATGGCTACACCTTC. The V gene is TRBV19, the J gene TRBJ1-2, with TRBD1 identical over 7 bases. Germline V gene data show CDR1 as LNHDA and CDR2 as SQIVND (reference sequence). Germline trimming cut 6 bases from V and 4 bases from J; bases unmatched to any gene: 11. This CDR3 comprises 15 residues.

This clone was found a few times. The chain has TRBV6-1 and TRBJ1-2; 7 positions agree with TRBD1. Germline V lookup: CDR1 MNHNS, CDR2 SASEGT. This CDR3 spans 15 amino acids. V dropped 2 bases and J dropped 4; count of bases not matched to a gene: 7. The CDR3 sequence is CASSERAGGGYGYTF. In DNA form, the CDR3 reads TGTGCCAGCAGTGAACGGGCAGGGGGTGGCTATGGCTACACCTTC.

V gene TRBV11-3 combines with J gene TRBJ2-5; the D gene is possibly TRBD2 (6 bases). The CDR3 has 13 residues. Germline assignment: CDR1 SGHNT and CDR2 YENEEA. Trimming cost V 3 bases and J 7 bases, with 12 bases left between them. The CDR3, as DNA: TGTGCCAGCAGCTTTGTTGTGGGAGGGACCCAGTACTTC. Translated: CASSFVVGGTQYF.

The J gene is TRBJ2-3, the V gene TRBV7-9; D is undetermined. In germline, CDR1 is SEHNR, CDR2 FQNEAQ (reference sequence). The CDR3 extends over 12 amino acids. Trimming shortened V by 5 bases and J by 2 bases, and 5 bases separated the two germline ends. The CDR3 nucleotides are TGTGCCAGCAGCCAATCCACAGATACGCAGTATTTT. Its translation: CASSQSTDTQYF. The full variable domain, with the rest looked up from reference TRBV7-9 and TRBJ2-3, is DTGVSQNPRHKITKRGQNVTFRCDPISEHNRLYWYRQTLGQGPEFLTYFQNEAQLEKSRLLSDRFSAERPKGSFSTLEIQRTEQGDSAMYLCASSQSTDTQYFGPGTRLTVL.

The rearrangement joins TRBV9 to TRBJ2-7; no firm D call. The length of the CDR3 is 15 residues. Trimming pared 4 bases from V and 2 bases from J, leaving 16 bases between. The germline gives CDR1 SGDLS, CDR2 YYNGEE. CDR3 coding DNA: TGTGCCAGCAGCCCCTTAACGACTGGAGCCTACGAGCAGTACTTC. The encoded protein is CASSPLTTGAYEQYF.

The chain couples TRBV6-5 to TRBJ1-6; D is possibly TRBD1 (5 bases). Trimming removed 0 bases from V and 7 bases from J, with 10 bases in between. The CDR3 has 15 amino acids. From germline, CDR1 is MNHEY and CDR2 SVGAGI. The CDR3 loop reads CASSYSRDPNSPLHF. Written as DNA, the CDR3 is TGTGCCAGCAGTTACTCGCGGGACCCAAATTCACCCCTCCACTTT.

This clone was seen just once. The V gene is TRBV5-1, the J gene TRBJ2-7, with a tentative D call TRBD2 (5 bases). Germline V gives CDR1 SGHRS, CDR2 YFSETQ. Deletions cut 2 bases from V and 7 bases from J, with 13 bases between. There are 13 residues in the CDR3. The CDR3: CASSFDGKGEQYF. The CDR3 region has the DNA TGCGCCAGCAGCTTCGACGGGAAAGGGGAGCAGTACTTC.

The V gene is TRBV28, the J gene TRBJ1-2, with a tentative D call TRBD1 (5 bases). CDR1 and CDR2 from the germline V gene are MDHEN and SYDVKM. V gave up 3 bases and J gave up 0 bases, with 20 bases separating them. CDR3 length equals 18 residues. The CDR3 coding sequence is TGTGCCAGCAGTTTCTTCGTGTCAGGGAAGAGCCCTAACTATGGCTACACCTTC. Residues: CASSFFVSGKSPNYGYTF.

The rearrangement links TRBV3-1 (or the pseudogene TRBV3-2) to TRBJ2-3, with D possibly matching TRBD1 (6 bases). V lost 6 bases, J lost 0 bases, and 16 bases lay in between. Germline CDR1 is LGHDT and CDR2 is YNNKEL (reference sequence). CDR3 length equals 16 residues. CDR3 amino acids: CASRRQAAPSTDTQYF. The CDR3 region has the DNA TGTGCCAGCAGGCGACAGGCCGCTCCTAGCACAGATACGCAGTATTTT.

This chain uses TRBV5-6 with TRBJ2-7, with 11 positions matching TRBD2. This CDR3 spans 15 amino acids. The J segment lost 4 bases and the V segment lost 2 bases, leaving 5 bases of the junction unmatched. Germline V gene data show CDR1 as SGHDT and CDR2 as YYEEEE. For the CDR3, the DNA is TGTGCCAGCAGCTTTCTTACTAGCGGGAGTTACGAGCAGTACTTC. As protein: CASSFLTSGSYEQYF.

The chain employs TRBV6-5 and TRBJ2-1, with 8 positions matching TRBD1. CDR1 is MNHEY and CDR2 is SVGAGI in the germline V gene. J lost 8 bases, V lost 7 bases, and 13 bases had no gene match. This CDR3 spans 15 amino acids. CDR3 sequence (DNA): TGTGCCAGCACCTTACAACCGGACAGGGAGGATGAGCAGTTCTTC. Translated: CASTLQPDREDEQFF.

The V call is TRBV5-1, the J call TRBJ1-2; tentatively, D is TRBD1 (5 bases). CDR3 size: 15 residues. Germline assignment: CDR1 SGHRS and CDR2 YFSETQ. V was clipped by 5 bases and J by 0 bases, with 14 bases between them. CDR3: CASSLGTGTNYGYTF. The CDR3 DNA sequence: TGCGCCAGCAGTTTAGGTACAGGCACTAACTATGGCTACACCTTC.

This rearrangement joins TRBV6-2 or TRBV6-3 to TRBJ2-1, with 11 bases matching TRBD2. The CDR3 has 15 amino acids. Germline V gene data show CDR1 as MNHEY and CDR2 as SVGEGT. The V gene end was trimmed by 6 bases and the J gene end by 3 bases; junction bases not matched to a gene: 4. Here the CDR3 reads CASSKGLAGYNEQFF. The CDR3 DNA reads TGTGCCAGCAGCAAAGGACTAGCGGGCTACAATGAGCAGTTCTTC.